The T cell receptor beta chain described here comes from a study of shared clonotypes between healthy human individuals. Study-wide results and limits: The four-donor shared clonotypes exceeded non-shared clonotypes in generation probability, with non-shared ones scoring lower.

On this clone: What it recognizes is unknown.

Method: immunoSEQ multiplex PCR; TCRdb's copy keeps in-frame clones and lacks some. The sample includes about 1.9 million clones, about 94% of them seen just once. Terminally differentiated effector memory CD45RA+ cells were excluded by CCR7 positive selection of CD45RO-negative cells. Caucasian adults residing in Nashville, Tennessee made up all the donors. Germline V lookup: CDR1 WNHNN, CDR2 SYGVQD (reference sequence). V was shortened by 0 bases and J by 4 bases, with 7 bases between the two germline ends. This CDR3 comprises 13 residues. This sequence originates from a man between 18 and 29 years old in good health. Some clones in this sample may be carry-over from other donors' samples. The V call is TRBV10-1, the J call TRBJ2-7, with a possible D match to TRBD2 (6 bases). The material sequenced was naive CD8+ T cells from PBMCs. The CDR3 nucleotides are TGCGCCAGCAGTGAGTCGACTAGTTACGAGCAGTACTTC. Translating gives CASSESTSYEQYF.